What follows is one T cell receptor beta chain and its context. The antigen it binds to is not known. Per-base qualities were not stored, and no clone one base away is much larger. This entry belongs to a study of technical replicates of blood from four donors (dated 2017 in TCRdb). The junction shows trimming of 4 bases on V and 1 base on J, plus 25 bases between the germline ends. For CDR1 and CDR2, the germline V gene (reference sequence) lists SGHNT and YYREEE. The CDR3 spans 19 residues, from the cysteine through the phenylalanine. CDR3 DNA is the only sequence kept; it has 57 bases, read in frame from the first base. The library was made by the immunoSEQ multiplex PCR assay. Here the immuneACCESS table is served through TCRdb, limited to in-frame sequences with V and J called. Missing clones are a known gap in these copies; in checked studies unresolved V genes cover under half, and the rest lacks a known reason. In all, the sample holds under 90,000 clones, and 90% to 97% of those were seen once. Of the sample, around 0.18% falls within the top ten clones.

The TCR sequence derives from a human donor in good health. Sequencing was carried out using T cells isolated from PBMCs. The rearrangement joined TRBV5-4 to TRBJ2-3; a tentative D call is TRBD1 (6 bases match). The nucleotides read TGTGCCAGCAGCGCCTTAGGGGGAGCCGGGTTTTTTGGCACAGATACGCAGTATTTT. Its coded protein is CASSALGGAGFFGTDTQYF. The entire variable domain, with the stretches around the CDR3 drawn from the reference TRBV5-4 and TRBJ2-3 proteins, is ETGVTQSPTHLIKTRGQQVTLRCSSQSGHNTVSWYQQALGQGPQFIFQYYREEENGRGNFPPRFSGLQFPNYSSELNVNALELDDSALYLCASSALGGAGFFGTDTQYFGPGTRLTVL.